Listed here is a single T cell receptor (beta chain). The data belong to a study of cytomegalovirus exposure and HLA in healthy donors. This CDR3 has 13 residues. Germline lookup yields CDR1 MNHNS and CDR2 SASEGT. The V segment lost 7 bases and the J segment 7 bases; nucleotides outside the gene matches: 4. PCR amplification relied on 60 Vbeta primers (plus 13 Jbeta primers). Method: immunoSEQ multiplex PCR; TCRdb's copy keeps in-frame clones and lacks some. The table includes about 120,000 clones, over 60% detected once. This clonotype was sampled from a woman in her thirties in good health and CMV-seronegative. The chain combines TRBV6-1 with TRBJ1-1, with 12 bases lining up with TRBD1. The source material was PBMCs. For the CDR3, the DNA is TGTGCCAGCACCGGGACAGGGGGCTTTGAAGCTTTCTTT. It is translated as CASTGTGGFEAFF.